In this sample, the clone carrying this T cell receptor (beta chain) turned up a few times. Documented time point: pretreatment peripheral blood. This entry comes from a study of PD-L1 blockade in urothelial cancer. Clones were sequenced by immunoSEQ multiplex PCR, and TCRdb holds only the in-frame ones, with some missing. The table has 50,000 or so clones, 84% seen once. The origin of this receptor is a man between 65 and 85 years old with urothelial cancer. The material was PBMCs, obtained around atezolizumab (anti-PD-L1) treatment.

CDR3: CAWSSGGQGNEKLFF. CDR3 coding DNA: TGTGCCTGGAGTAGCGGGGGACAGGGGAATGAAAAACTGTTTTTT. This sequence joins TRBV30 and TRBJ1-4; 10 positions agree with TRBD1. The CDR3 contains 15 residues. V lost 2 bases, J lost 5 bases, and 5 bases stayed unmatched. Looked up from germline, CDR1 is GTSNPN and CDR2 is SVGIG (reference sequence). Full variable domain (remainder filled in from reference TRBV30 and TRBJ1-4): SQTIHQWPATLVQPVGSPLSLECTVEGTSNPNLYWYRQAAGRGLQLLFYSVGIGQISSEVPQNLSASRPQDRQFILSSKKLLLSDSGFYLCAWSSGGQGNEKLFFGSGTQLSVL.